This T cell receptor (beta chain) was captured by sequencing in a study of T cells after yellow fever vaccination. Template switching with 5'RACE generated the TCR cDNA and added a universal primer site and UMIs. TCRdb reprocessed the 5' RACE reads with MiXCR, giving one entry per CDR3 protein. The sample includes around 550,000 distinct CDR3 sequences, 15% to 20% seen only once; the top ten take around 15%. Study outcomes and limitations: Boosting was followed by the reappearance of most primary-vaccination clones (approximately 95% CD4, around 90% CD8). Though it reached lower strength, the secondary response hit its peak faster, day 5 versus 15.

To note about this clonotype: The target antigen is unknown. A junction end diverges from the germline sequence, so it may reflect a read error.

The receptor comes from a man in his thirties or forties who received the YFV17D yellow fever vaccine. Material: PBMCs, obtained 15 days after the yellow fever booster vaccination.

CDR3 in DNA: TGTGCCAGCAGCTTAGCGGGAGGGAGCTACCAGCAGTACTTC. Translation gives CASSLAGGSYQQYF. V usage is TRBV7-6 and J usage is TRBJ2-7; 7 bases map to TRBD2. Germline V gene lookup returns CDR1 SGHVS and CDR2 FNYEAQ. This CDR3 region has 14 residues.